The sequence of this TCR beta chain was determined in a study of control samples from healthy donors and cancer patients. The repertoire was sequenced with immunoSEQ multiplex PCR; TCRdb's copy has only in-frame clones and lacks some. This sample carries some 120,000 clones, 80% to 95% of them seen once, and the ten largest clones take about 2.5%. V gave up 3 bases and J gave up 4 bases; unmatched junction bases: 11. CDR3 length: 17 residues. Germline V CDR1 and CDR2: ENHRY, SYGVKD. The chain uses TRBV10-3 and TRBJ2-3; 9 nucleotides match TRBD1. This receptor was taken from a young man in good health. Sequencing was done on a sample of blood. Here the CDR3 DNA reads TGTGCCATCAGTGACCAAAACAGGGGGCGCGACGCAGATACGCAGTATTTT. It specifies CAISDQNRGRDADTQYF.